In this sample, the clone carrying this T cell receptor beta chain turned up many times. Its antigen is not known. The sample belongs to a study of Graves' ophthalmopathy and Graves' hyperthyroidism. The sequenced template was RNA, covering the TCR beta CDR3 region. First-round RT-PCR relied on HTBI primers, and a second-round multiplex PCR came next. Via MiXCR, TCRdb re-called the multiplex PCR reads, giving one row per CDR3 protein. The table records 400,000 to 450,000 distinct CDR3 sequences, 21% of them present only once. General study findings and limits: A majority of expanded thyroid clonotypes exceeding 0.001 frequency were likewise present in blood.

Sequencing was carried out using peripheral blood. This clonotype was sampled from a woman aged 18 to 35 with stable Graves' hyperthyroidism.

The CDR3 protein is CASGTGLGGYTF. As DNA, the CDR3 is TGTGCCAGCGGAACAGGGCTCGGTGGCTACACCTTC. The chain joins TRBV25-1 to TRBJ1-2; maybe TRBD1 (6 bases). The CDR3 loop spans 12 amino acids. Germline CDR1 MGHDK, CDR2 SYGVNS. V lost 8 bases and J lost 7, with 14 bases in between.